The 25 T cell receptor beta chains below all came from one sample that was sequenced in a study of molecular identifiers for immune sequencing clone quantification. TCRdb ran MiXCR on the PCR reads and lists one entry per CDR3 protein. Here the sample spans approximately 550,000 distinct CDR3 sequences, about a fifth being singletons. The sequenced material came from naive CD8+ T cells from blood, with Jurkat cell RNA spiked in. Noted subset: FACS-sorted CD8+CD4-CCR7+CD45RA+ naive T cells. These TCRs come from a human donor in good health. Some libraries in this study had Jurkat cell RNA spiked in.

In its sample, this clonotype was seen many times. The genes are TRBV19 and TRBJ1-5, with no clear D. Trimming removed 5 bases from V and 7 bases from J, with 12 bases in between. Per germline, CDR1 LNHDA and CDR2 SQIVND (reference sequence). CDR3 length: 13 amino acids. The chain's CDR3 is CASSDAVEQPQHF. The CDR3 bases are TGTGCCAGTAGTGACGCAGTCGAGCAGCCCCAGCATTTT. The complete variable domain, with remaining parts taken from reference TRBV19 and TRBJ1-5, reads DGGITQSPKYLFRKEGQNVTLSCEQNLNHDAMYWYRQDPGQGLRLIYYSQIVNDFQKGDIAEGYSVSREKKESFPLTVTSAQKNPTAFYLCASSDAVEQPQHFGDGTRLSIL.

In this sample, this clonotype turned up many times. The chain links TRBV23-1 to TRBJ2-3; the match to TRBD2 covers 8 bases. TRBV23-1 falls under the ORF class, with uncertain function. The length of the CDR3 is 16 residues. The V and J ends lost 3 bases and 2 bases, in that order; junction bases with no gene match: 7. The CDR3 loop is CASSHNTSGNTDTQYF. The CDR3 region has the DNA TGCGCCAGCAGTCATAATACTAGCGGAAACACAGATACGCAGTATTTT.

At least ten counts were recorded for this clonotype. V usage is TRBV7-2 and J usage is TRBJ1-3, with 7 nucleotides matching TRBD1. The CDR3 sequence is 15 residues long. Trimming removed 0 bases from V and 1 base from J; junction bases left unmatched: 0. Germline CDR1 SGHTA, CDR2 FQGNSA. As DNA, the CDR3 is TGTGCCAGCAGCTTAGCGGGACAGTCTGGAAACACCATATATTTT. Translated, it gives CASSLAGQSGNTIYF.

The chain links TRBV7-9 to TRBJ1-2; D is undetermined. The CDR3 is 12 amino acids. Germline V CDR1 and CDR2: SEHNR, FQNEAQ (reference sequence). V gave up 9 bases and J gave up 4 bases, with 12 bases separating them. The CDR3 DNA is TGTGCCAGGGAAGACGGGATCTATGGCTACACCTTC. It encodes CAREDGIYGYTF.

The rearrangement joins TRBV6-2 or TRBV6-3 to TRBJ2-4, with D perhaps assigned TRBD1 or TRBD2 (6 bases each). The CDR3 covers 16 residues. V dropped 2 bases and J dropped 0 bases, with 11 bases sitting between them. Per the germline V gene, CDR1 is MNHEY and CDR2 is SVGEGT. CDR3 bases: TGTGCCAGCAGTTACGCTGGGGGGCTAGCCAAAAACATTCAGTACTTC. This gives the protein CASSYAGGLAKNIQYF.

This clonotype was counted only a few times. This chain links TRBV4-1 with TRBJ2-7; tentatively, D is TRBD1 (6 bases). Trimming cost V 8 bases and J 0 bases, with 11 bases left between them. Per the germline V gene, CDR1 is MGHRA and CDR2 is YSYEKL. CDR3 length: 13 amino acids. The CDR3 loop reads CASRDTDSYEQYF. As DNA, the CDR3 is TGCGCCAGCCGGGACACCGACTCCTACGAGCAGTACTTC.

This rearrangement joins TRBV25-1 to TRBJ2-7; the D is unclear. Germline V gene lookup returns CDR1 MGHDK and CDR2 SYGVNS. Deletions cut 3 bases from V and 8 bases from J, with 5 bases between. The CDR3 extends over 10 amino acids. The CDR3 here is CASSDHKQYF. The CDR3 DNA is TGTGCCAGCAGTGATCACAAGCAGTACTTC.

The chain combines TRBV27 with TRBJ2-1; 9 bases are shared with TRBD2. Germline V gene lookup returns CDR1 MNHEY and CDR2 SMNVEV (reference sequence). CDR3 length equals 16 residues. The J segment lost 3 bases and the V segment lost 2 bases, leaving 5 bases of the junction unmatched. CDR3 DNA: TGTGCCAGCAGTTTACTAGCGGGACTAAACTACAATGAGCAGTTCTTC. Translation gives CASSLLAGLNYNEQFF.

This chain links TRBV5-6 with TRBJ2-7; TRBD1 might be the D (5 bases). Per germline, CDR1 SGHDT and CDR2 YYEEEE. The CDR3 extends over 17 amino acids. Trimming removed 0 bases from V and 0 bases from J, with 16 bases in between. The CDR3 here is CASSLGSRDVSSYEQYF. CDR3 in DNA: TGTGCCAGCAGCTTGGGGTCCAGGGATGTGAGCTCCTACGAGCAGTACTTC.

This rearrangement joins TRBV7-2 to TRBJ1-1; D unclear. The ends were cut back, 5 bases at V and 0 bases at J, with 16 bases in the middle. CDR1 SGHTA and CDR2 FQGNSA come from the germline V gene. The CDR3 consists of 16 residues. This chain's CDR3 is CASSPSAWELNTEAFF. CDR3 DNA: TGTGCCAGCAGCCCATCAGCGTGGGAGCTGAACACTGAAGCTTTCTTT.

This clonotype has ten or more counts. The chain couples TRBV7-2 to TRBJ1-3; the D is unclear. V dropped 2 bases and J dropped 0 bases, with 5 bases sitting between them. There are 14 residues in the CDR3. Germline loops: CDR1 SGHTA, CDR2 FQGNSA. The CDR3 loop is CASSLSDSGNTIYF. CDR3 DNA: TGTGCCAGCAGCTTATCAGACTCTGGAAACACCATATATTTT.

V gene TRBV6-2 or TRBV6-3 combines with J gene TRBJ1-2; D remains unclear. CDR1 is MNHEY, CDR2 SVGEGT, per germline. The germline V and J ends were trimmed by 5 bases and 4 bases, with 17 bases remaining between them. The CDR3 has 15 residues. The CDR3 sequence: CASSDGPGLAYGYTF. In DNA form, the CDR3 reads TGTGCCAGCAGTGACGGACCCGGCCTGGCCTATGGCTACACCTTC.

As for this clonotype: This may stem from a read error, because a much larger clone lies one nucleotide away. The chain has TRBV5-1 and TRBJ2-2, with 12 positions matching TRBD2. This CDR3 spans 18 amino acids. The V segment lost 0 bases and the J segment 3 bases; nucleotides outside the gene matches: 6. The V gene's germline CDR1 is SGHRS and CDR2 YFSETQ. The CDR3 loop reads CASSLEASGRVDTGELFF. The CDR3, as DNA: TGCGCCAGCAGCTTGGAAGCTAGCGGGAGGGTCGACACCGGGGAGCTGTTTTTT. The whole variable domain, remainder taken from reference TRBV5-1 and TRBJ2-2, is KAGVTQTPRYLIKTRGQQVTLSCSPISGHRSVSWYQQTPGQGLQFLFEYFSETQRNKGNFPGRFSGRQFSNSRSEMNVSTLELGDSALYLCASSLEASGRVDTGELFFGEGSRLTVL.

This clonotype was detected only a few times. This rearrangement joins TRBV4-3 to TRBJ2-1; tentatively, D is TRBD2 (6 bases). Germline V gene lookup returns CDR1 LGHNA and CDR2 YSLEER. The CDR3 consists of 15 residues. Between the trimmed V and J ends, which lost 0 bases and 3 bases, there was a span of 9 bases. This chain's CDR3 is CASSQDGSGYNEQFF. The DNA for the CDR3 is TGCGCCAGCAGCCAAGATGGTAGCGGCTACAATGAGCAGTTCTTC.

The chain recombines TRBV12-3 or TRBV12-4 with TRBJ2-2, with 9 bases matching TRBD2. The junction had 5 bases not matched to a gene; V was cut back by 4 bases and J by 2 bases. The CDR3 extends over 16 amino acids. The CDR3 coding sequence is TGTGCCAGCAGTTCCTTAGCGGGGGCCAACACCGGGGAGCTGTTTTTT. Translation gives CASSSLAGANTGELFF.

This clonotype has a handful of counts. V usage is TRBV20-1 and J usage is TRBJ1-2; D is undetermined. The CDR3 contains 17 residues. The ends were cut back, 3 bases at V and 6 bases at J, with 26 bases in the middle. Germline V CDR1 and CDR2: DFQATT, SNEGSKA (reference sequence). The CDR3 DNA sequence: TGCAGTGCTAGGAATTTTCGAAATAATCACCTAGGGAATGGCTACACCTTC. This encodes CSARNFRNNHLGNGYTF.

The chain recombines TRBV6-5 with TRBJ1-4; D not resolved. Per the germline V gene, CDR1 is MNHEY and CDR2 is SVGAGI. CDR3 length: 14 residues. With 2 bases removed from V and 8 bases from J, the gap between germline ends came to 12 bases. CDR3: CASSYPVGVEKLFF. The DNA for the CDR3 is TGTGCCAGCAGTTACCCGGTCGGGGTGGAAAAACTGTTTTTT.

The chain recombines TRBV10-2 with TRBJ1-5, with 7 bases that match TRBD1. V lost 1 base, J lost 5 bases, and 14 bases stayed unmatched. The germline V gene has CDR1 WSHSY and CDR2 SAAADI. The CDR3 length is 18 residues. The CDR3 DNA reads as TGCGCCAGCAGTGAGTTATTGACAGGGCGATTACGCCATCAGCCCCAGCATTTT. This codes for CASSELLTGRLRHQPQHF.

This clonotype has a handful of counts. The chain combines TRBV7-9 with TRBJ2-7; D is unclear. Germline values: CDR1 SEHNR, CDR2 FQNEAQ (reference sequence). V shed 1 base and J shed 7 bases, with 8 bases lying between them. The CDR3 is 12 amino acids. This CDR3 is CASSLEFFEQYF. CDR3 DNA: TGTGCCAGCAGCTTAGAATTCTTTGAGCAGTACTTC.

The genes are TRBV7-9 and TRBJ2-5; unclear D gene. The CDR3 is made up of 13 amino acids. Germline CDR1 and CDR2: SEHNR and FQNEAQ (reference sequence). The germline V and J ends were trimmed by 0 bases and 7 bases, with 9 bases remaining between them. The CDR3 DNA is TGTGCCAGCAGCTTAGCTGGTGAAGGGACCCAGTACTTC. Translating it yields CASSLAGEGTQYF.

V gene TRBV5-8 combines with J gene TRBJ1-1; the D gene is possibly TRBD1 (5 bases). The germline CDR1 and CDR2 sequences are SGHTS and YDEGEE. CDR3 length: 17 residues. V lost 2 bases and J lost 0, with 17 bases in between. In nucleotides, the CDR3 is TGTGCCAGCAGCTTCCGGGGGAGGGGAAGCATGAACACTGAAGCTTTCTTT. Translation: CASSFRGRGSMNTEAFF.

The chain carries TRBV9 and TRBJ2-1, with 11 bases matching TRBD2. Germline CDR1 reads SGDLS; CDR2 reads YYNGEE. V shed 4 bases and J 5 bases; nucleotides not matched to a gene: 5. The CDR3 has 15 residues. The CDR3 nucleotides are TGTGCCAGCAGCATGACTAGCGGGGTAAACAATGAGCAGTTCTTC. Its protein is CASSMTSGVNNEQFF.

This clonotype was seen more than once but under ten times. The chain employs TRBV19 and TRBJ2-5; possibly TRBD1 or TRBD2 for D (5 bases each). Trimming left V 5 bases short and J 2 bases short, with 12 bases between. The CDR3 runs 14 residues. Germline lookup yields CDR1 LNHDA and CDR2 SQIVND (reference sequence). This CDR3 is CASSSWDGQETQYF. The CDR3 region has the DNA TGTGCCAGTAGTTCCTGGGACGGACAAGAGACCCAGTACTTC. The full variable domain, its missing parts supplied by reference TRBV19 and TRBJ2-5, is DGGITQSPKYLFRKEGQNVTLSCEQNLNHDAMYWYRQDPGQGLRLIYYSQIVNDFQKGDIAEGYSVSREKKESFPLTVTSAQKNPTAFYLCASSSWDGQETQYFGPGTRLLVL.

The table lists this clonotype with a few counts. V is TRBV20-1 and J is TRBJ2-3; D is possibly TRBD2 (5 bases). The CDR3 sequence is 19 residues long. Trimming removed 1 base at V and 1 base at J, with 24 bases between. Looked up from germline, CDR1 is DFQATT and CDR2 is SNEGSKA (reference sequence). CDR3 amino acids: CSARGTRAGFDFGTDTQYF. DNA of the CDR3: TGCAGTGCTAGAGGAACGAGGGCCGGGTTCGATTTTGGCACAGATACGCAGTATTTT.

With respect to this clonotype: This sequence may be a read error, since a much larger clone differs from it by one base. The chain joins TRBV5-1 to TRBJ2-7; perhaps TRBD2 as D (6 bases). Germline CDR1 SGHRS, CDR2 YFSETQ. This CDR3 is built from 14 residues. CDR3 region: CASSLGTLAYKQYF. DNA for the CDR3: TGCGCCAGCAGCTTGGGGACACTAGCCTACAAGCAGTACTTC.